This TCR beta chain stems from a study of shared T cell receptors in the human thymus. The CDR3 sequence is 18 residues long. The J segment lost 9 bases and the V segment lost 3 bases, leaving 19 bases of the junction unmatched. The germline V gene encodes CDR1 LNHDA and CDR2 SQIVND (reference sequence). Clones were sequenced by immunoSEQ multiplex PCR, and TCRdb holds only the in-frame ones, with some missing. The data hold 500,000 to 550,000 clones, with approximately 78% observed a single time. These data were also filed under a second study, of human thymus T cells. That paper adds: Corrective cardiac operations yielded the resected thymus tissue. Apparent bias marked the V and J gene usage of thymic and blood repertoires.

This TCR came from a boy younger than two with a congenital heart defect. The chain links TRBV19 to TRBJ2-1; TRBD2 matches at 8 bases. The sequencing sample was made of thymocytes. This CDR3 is CASSIRRSAGEVACEQFF. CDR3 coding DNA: TGTGCCAGTAGTATCCGACGGTCAGCGGGAGAGGTAGCATGTGAGCAGTTCTTC. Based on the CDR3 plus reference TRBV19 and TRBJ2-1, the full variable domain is DGGITQSPKYLFRKEGQNVTLSCEQNLNHDAMYWYRQDPGQGLRLIYYSQIVNDFQKGDIAEGYSVSREKKESFPLTVTSAQKNPTAFYLCASSIRRSAGEVACEQFFGPGTRLTVL.